Listed here are 11 T cell receptor beta chains from one sample, sequenced in a study of Tregs in tolerant kidney transplant recipients. Clones were sequenced by immunoSEQ multiplex PCR, and TCRdb holds only the in-frame ones, with some missing. There are about 100,000 clones in the sample; 80% to 95% occur only once, and 0.46% lies in the top ten. The specimen was CD4+ T cells from blood, collected before the transplant. The receptor source for this set is a human donor who received a combined kidney and bone marrow transplant.

This chain joins TRBV19 and TRBJ2-1; 11 bases map to TRBD2. The CDR3 consists of 18 residues. Unmatched junction bases numbered 7, after V lost 3 bases and J lost 0 bases. CDR1 and CDR2 (germline): LNHDA, SQIVND (reference sequence). CDR3 residues: CASSMSLAGGRSYNEQFF. CDR3 in DNA: TGTGCCAGTAGTATGAGCCTAGCGGGAGGTCGCTCCTACAATGAGCAGTTCTTC.

The sample holds one count of this clone. The chain links TRBV5-1 to TRBJ1-2, with 7 bases matching TRBD1. Germline CDR1 and CDR2: SGHRS and YFSETQ. V shed 5 bases and J 6 bases; nucleotides not matched to a gene: 4. This CDR3 region has 12 residues. CDR3 residues: CASSFDRDGYTF. CDR3 in DNA: TGCGCCAGCAGTTTCGACAGGGATGGCTACACCTTC.

The genes are TRBV30 and TRBJ2-5; 7 bases align to TRBD1. CDR1 and CDR2 from the germline V gene are GTSNPN and SVGIG (reference sequence). With V trimmed by 7 bases and J by 1 base, 3 bases remained unmatched. CDR3 size: 12 residues. The CDR3 DNA reads TGTGCCTTGGGACAGATCCAAGAGACCCAGTACTTC. It translates to CALGQIQETQYF.

The V and J genes are TRBV27 and TRBJ2-2; TRBD1 matches 9 bases. The CDR3 has 16 residues. Germline lookup yields CDR1 MNHEY and CDR2 SMNVEV (reference sequence). V was clipped by 3 bases and J by 4 bases; unmatched bases: 6. This CDR3 is CASSFRDRAGTGELFF. As DNA, the CDR3 is TGTGCCAGCAGTTTCCGGGACAGGGCGGGCACCGGGGAGCTGTTTTTT.

The CDR3 here is CASSQDLKRGSTDTQYF. The CDR3 DNA sequence: TGCGCCAGCAGCCAAGATTTGAAGCGGGGGAGCACAGATACGCAGTATTTT. This chain uses TRBV4-1 with TRBJ2-3, with TRBD2 matching over 8 bases. V lost 0 bases, J lost 0 bases, and 5 bases stayed unmatched. The germline V gene has CDR1 MGHRA and CDR2 YSYEKL. The CDR3 extends over 17 amino acids.

The rearrangement links TRBV7-9 to TRBJ1-5; D ambiguous. Per germline, CDR1 SEHNR and CDR2 FQNEAQ (reference sequence). V was shortened by 3 bases and J by 6 bases, with 9 bases between the two germline ends. The CDR3 extends over 13 amino acids. The CDR3 bases are TGTGCCAGCAGCTTCGGGGTAACTCAGCCCCAGCATTTT. Translation: CASSFGVTQPQHF.

This clone was recorded only once. The rearrangement links TRBV18 to TRBJ1-5; a possible D gene is TRBD1 (6 bases). Germline CDR1 and CDR2: KGHSH and LQKENI. CDR3 length: 17 residues. Trimming took 6 bases from V and 0 from J, leaving 18 bases between them. CDR3 sequence: CASSLSRGGLSNQPQHF. CDR3 nucleotides: TGTGCCAGCTCGCTCTCCCGCGGGGGGCTTAGCAATCAGCCCCAGCATTTT.

The chain carries TRBV6-4 and TRBJ2-1; 13 bases are a match to TRBD2. The CDR3 is made up of 15 amino acids. Germline V gene lookup returns CDR1 MRHNA and CDR2 SNTAGT. The junction had 3 bases not matched to a gene; V was cut back by 4 bases and J by 6 bases. CDR3 region: CASSAGLAGANEQFF. DNA of the CDR3: TGTGCCAGCAGTGCCGGACTAGCGGGGGCCAATGAGCAGTTCTTC.

V is TRBV5-1 and J is TRBJ1-1; no firm D call. V lost 4 bases to trimming and J lost 0 bases, with 16 bases between them. The length of the CDR3 is 16 residues. Germline assignment: CDR1 SGHRS and CDR2 YFSETQ. CDR3 protein: CASSPGEGRLNTEAFF. CDR3 coding DNA: TGCGCCAGCAGCCCTGGTGAGGGCCGATTGAACACTGAAGCTTTCTTT.

The chain has TRBV5-4 and TRBJ1-4; possibly TRBD1 for D (6 bases). CDR1 SGHNT and CDR2 YYREEE come from the germline V gene (reference sequence). The CDR3 totals 16 residues. V was trimmed by 4 bases and J by 0 bases, leaving 13 bases between them. The CDR3: CASSPDRFATNEKLFF. The CDR3 coding sequence is TGTGCCAGCAGCCCGGACAGATTTGCAACTAATGAAAAACTGTTTTTT.

The J gene is TRBJ1-2, the V gene TRBV5-5; D might be TRBD1 (6 bases). There are 14 residues in the CDR3. CDR1 and CDR2 from the germline V gene are SGHKS and YYEKEE (reference sequence). V was clipped by 5 bases and J by 8 bases, with 19 bases between them. CDR3 DNA: TGTGCCAGCAGTTCGGACAGCGGCCCAATCGGCTACACCTTC. This codes for CASSSDSGPIGYTF.